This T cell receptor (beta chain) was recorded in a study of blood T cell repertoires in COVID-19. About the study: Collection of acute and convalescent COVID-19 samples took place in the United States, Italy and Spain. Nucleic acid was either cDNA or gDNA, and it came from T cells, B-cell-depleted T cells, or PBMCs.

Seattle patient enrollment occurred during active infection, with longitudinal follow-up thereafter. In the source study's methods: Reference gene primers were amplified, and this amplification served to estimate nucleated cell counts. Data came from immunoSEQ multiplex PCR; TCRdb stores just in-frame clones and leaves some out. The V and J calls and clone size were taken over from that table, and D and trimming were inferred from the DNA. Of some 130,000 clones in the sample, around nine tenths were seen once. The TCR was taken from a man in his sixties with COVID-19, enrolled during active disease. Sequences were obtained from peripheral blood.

CDR3 nucleotides: TGTGCTAGTGGTTTGTCTACAGTTGACACTGAAGCTTTCTTT. It is translated as CASGLSTVDTEAFF. V gene TRBV12-5 combines with J gene TRBJ1-1; D unclear. The ends were cut back, 2 bases at V and 3 bases at J, with 10 bases in the middle. The CDR3 contains 14 residues. The V gene's germline CDR1 is LGHNT and CDR2 FRNRAP.